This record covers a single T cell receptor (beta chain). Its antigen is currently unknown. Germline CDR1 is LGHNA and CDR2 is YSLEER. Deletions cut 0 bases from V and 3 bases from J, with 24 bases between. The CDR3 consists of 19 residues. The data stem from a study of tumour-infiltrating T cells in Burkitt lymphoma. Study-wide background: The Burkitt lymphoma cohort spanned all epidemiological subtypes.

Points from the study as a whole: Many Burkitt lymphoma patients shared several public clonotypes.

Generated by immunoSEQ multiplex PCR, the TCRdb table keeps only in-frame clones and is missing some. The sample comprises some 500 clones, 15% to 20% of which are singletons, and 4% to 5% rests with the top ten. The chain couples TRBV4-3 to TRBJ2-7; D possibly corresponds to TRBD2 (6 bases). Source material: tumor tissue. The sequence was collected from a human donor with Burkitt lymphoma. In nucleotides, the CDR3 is TGCGCCAGCAGCCAAGATTTTACCCCGGGGGATTTTAGCAGCTACGAGCAGTACTTC. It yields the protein CASSQDFTPGDFSSYEQYF.